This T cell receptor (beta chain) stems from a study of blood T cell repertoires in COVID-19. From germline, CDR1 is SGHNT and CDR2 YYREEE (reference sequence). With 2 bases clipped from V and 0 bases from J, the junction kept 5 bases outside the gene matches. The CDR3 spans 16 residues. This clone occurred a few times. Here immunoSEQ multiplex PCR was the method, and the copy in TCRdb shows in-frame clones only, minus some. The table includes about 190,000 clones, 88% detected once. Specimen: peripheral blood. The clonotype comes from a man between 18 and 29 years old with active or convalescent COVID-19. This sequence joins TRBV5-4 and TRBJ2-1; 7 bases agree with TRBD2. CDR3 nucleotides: TGTGCCAGCAGCTTAACCGGGACTACCTCCTACAATGAGCAGTTCTTC. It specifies CASSLTGTTSYNEQFF.